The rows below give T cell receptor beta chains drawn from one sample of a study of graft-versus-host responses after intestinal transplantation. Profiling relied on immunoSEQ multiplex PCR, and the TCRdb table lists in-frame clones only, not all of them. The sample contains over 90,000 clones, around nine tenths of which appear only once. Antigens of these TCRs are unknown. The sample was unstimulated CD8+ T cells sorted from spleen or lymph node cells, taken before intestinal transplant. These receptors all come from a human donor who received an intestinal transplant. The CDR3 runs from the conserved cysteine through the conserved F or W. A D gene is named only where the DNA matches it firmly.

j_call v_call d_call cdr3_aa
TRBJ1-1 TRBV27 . CASSSAGPNTEAFF
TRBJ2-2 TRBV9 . CASSVEGGITGGTGELFF
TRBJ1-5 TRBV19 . CASNGGGVSNQPQHF
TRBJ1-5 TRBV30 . CAVQSWPQPQHF
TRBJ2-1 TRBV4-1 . CASSQGAQGPYNEQFF
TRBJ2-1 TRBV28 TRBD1 CASSHKGPGQSYNEQFF
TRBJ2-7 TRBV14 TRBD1 CASSMGQGPYEQYF
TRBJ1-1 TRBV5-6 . CASSLINDRNTEAFF
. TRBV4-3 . CASSQDITASYEQYF
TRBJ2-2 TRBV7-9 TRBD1 CASSWTGGSGELFF
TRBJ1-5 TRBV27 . CASSLGGAGPQHF
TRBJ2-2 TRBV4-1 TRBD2 CASSQDGRTSGHTGELFF
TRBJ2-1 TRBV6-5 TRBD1 CASSYRQGGEQFF
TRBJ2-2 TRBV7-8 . CASSFPSNTGELFF
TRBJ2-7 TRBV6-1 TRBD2 CASSTTAGANYEQYF
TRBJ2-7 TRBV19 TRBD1 CASSNLGTGNEQYF
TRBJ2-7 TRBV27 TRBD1 CASSRGGRSYEQYF
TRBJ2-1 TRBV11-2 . CASSPGMEDEQFF